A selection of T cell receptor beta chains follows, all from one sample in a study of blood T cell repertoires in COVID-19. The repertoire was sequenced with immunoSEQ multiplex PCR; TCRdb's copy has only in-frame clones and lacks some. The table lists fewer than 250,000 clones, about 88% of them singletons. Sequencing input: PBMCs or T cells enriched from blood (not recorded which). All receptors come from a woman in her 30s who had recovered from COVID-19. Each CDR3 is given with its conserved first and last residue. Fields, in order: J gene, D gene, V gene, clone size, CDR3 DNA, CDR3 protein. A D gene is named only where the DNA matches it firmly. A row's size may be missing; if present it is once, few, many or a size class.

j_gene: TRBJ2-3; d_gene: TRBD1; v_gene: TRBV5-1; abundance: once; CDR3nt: TGCGCCAGCAGCTTGGGAACGGGACAGGATGCAGATACGCAGTATTTT; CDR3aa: CASSLGTGQDADTQYF
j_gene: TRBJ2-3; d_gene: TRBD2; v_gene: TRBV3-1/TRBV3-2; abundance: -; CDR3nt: TGTGCCAGCAGGGAAGCGGGGCACACAGATACGCAGTATTTT; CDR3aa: CASREAGHTDTQYF
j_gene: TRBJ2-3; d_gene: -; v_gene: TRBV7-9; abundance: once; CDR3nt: TGTGCCAGCAGCCCTCGCGAGGGCACAGATACGCAGTATTTT; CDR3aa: CASSPREGTDTQYF
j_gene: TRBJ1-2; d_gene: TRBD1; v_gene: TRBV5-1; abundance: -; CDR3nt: TGCGCCAGCAGCTGGCCGGGACAGCTTGGCTACACCTTC; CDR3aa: CASSWPGQLGYTF
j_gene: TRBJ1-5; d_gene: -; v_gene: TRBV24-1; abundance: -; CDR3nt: TGTGCCACCAGTGATCCTCGGGGGGGCAATCAGCCCCAGCATTTT; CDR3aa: CATSDPRGGNQPQHF
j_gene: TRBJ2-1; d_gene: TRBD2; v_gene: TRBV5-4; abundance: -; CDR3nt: TGTGCCAGCAGCTGGACTAGCGGGGGGGCCCAGGAGCAGTTCTTC; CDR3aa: CASSWTSGGAQEQFF
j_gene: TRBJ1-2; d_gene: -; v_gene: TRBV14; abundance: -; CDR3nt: TGTGCCAGCAGACCTCTGACAGCGAGATATGGCTACACCTTC; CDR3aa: CASRPLTARYGYTF
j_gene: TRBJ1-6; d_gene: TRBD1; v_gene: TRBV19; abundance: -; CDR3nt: TGTGCCAGTAGTATAGCGACGGGACAGGGCAATTCACCCCTCCACTTT; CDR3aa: CASSIATGQGNSPLHF
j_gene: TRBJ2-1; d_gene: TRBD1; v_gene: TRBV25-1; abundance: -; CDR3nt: TGTGCCAGCAGAGACGACAGGGTAACCTACAATGAGCAGTTCTTC; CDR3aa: CASRDDRVTYNEQFF
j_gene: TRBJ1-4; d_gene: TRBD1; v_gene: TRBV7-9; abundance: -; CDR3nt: TGTGCCAGCAGCCCGCCGGCGACAGGGCTTAATGAAAAACTGTTTTTT; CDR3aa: CASSPPATGLNEKLFF
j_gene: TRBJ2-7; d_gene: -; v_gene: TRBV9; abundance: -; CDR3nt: TGTGCCAGCAGCGTAGGACAGTCTCTAGCGTACGAGCAGTACTTC; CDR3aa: CASSVGQSLAYEQYF
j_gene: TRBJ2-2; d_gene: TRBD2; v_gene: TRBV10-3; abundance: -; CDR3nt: TGTGCCATCAGGGGGACTAGCGATCAGGCCACCGGGGAGCTGTTTTTT; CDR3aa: CAIRGTSDQATGELFF
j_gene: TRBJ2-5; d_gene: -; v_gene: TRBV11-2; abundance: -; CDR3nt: TGTGCCAGCAGCTTAGAGTCGGGTCAGACCCAGTACTTC; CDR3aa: CASSLESGQTQYF
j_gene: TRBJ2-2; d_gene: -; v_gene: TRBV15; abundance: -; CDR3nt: TGTGCCACCAGCACGCGACTAGGACCCACCGGGGAGCTGTTTTTT; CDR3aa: CATSTRLGPTGELFF
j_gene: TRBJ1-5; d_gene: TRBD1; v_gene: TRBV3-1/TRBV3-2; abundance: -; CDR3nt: TGTGCCAGCGGACAGGGGAGCAATCAGCCCCAGCATTTT; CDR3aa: CASGQGSNQPQHF
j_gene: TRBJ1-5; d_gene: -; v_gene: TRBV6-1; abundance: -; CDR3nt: TGTGCCAGCAGTGAAGTCGGGGGGGGTGGGTATCAGCCCCAGCATTTT; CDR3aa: CASSEVGGGGYQPQHF
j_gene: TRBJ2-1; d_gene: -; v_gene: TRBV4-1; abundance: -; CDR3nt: TGCGCCAGCAGCCAAGCCCCCGATGTAGTAGCGAGTTACAATGAGCAGTTCTTC; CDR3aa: CASSQAPDVVASYNEQFF
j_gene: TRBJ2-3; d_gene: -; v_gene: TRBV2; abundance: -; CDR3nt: TGTGCCACCCGCCTCACTGCAGGGGCTGGAGATACGCAGTATTTT; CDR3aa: CATRLTAGAGDTQYF
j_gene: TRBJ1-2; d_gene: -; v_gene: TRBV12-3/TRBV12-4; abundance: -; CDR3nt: TGTGCCAGCAGTCCAGGGAACTATGGCTACACCTTC; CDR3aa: CASSPGNYGYTF
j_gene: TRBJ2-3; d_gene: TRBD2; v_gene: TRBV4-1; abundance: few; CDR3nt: TGCGCCAGTCGGACTAGCGTTAGCACAGATACGCAGTATTTT; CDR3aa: CASRTSVSTDTQYF
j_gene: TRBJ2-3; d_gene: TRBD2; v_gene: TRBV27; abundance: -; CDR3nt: TGTGCCAGCAGTTTGCTAGCGGGGGTTTTGGATACGCAGTATTTT; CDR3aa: CASSLLAGVLDTQYF
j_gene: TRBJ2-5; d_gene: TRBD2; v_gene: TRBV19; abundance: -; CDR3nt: TGTGCCAGTAGTATAGGGGGACTAGCGGGCCAAGAGACCCAGTACTTC; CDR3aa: CASSIGGLAGQETQYF
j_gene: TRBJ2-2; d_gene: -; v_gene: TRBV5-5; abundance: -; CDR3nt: TGTGCCAGCAGCTTAAGTGACACGGGATTATCCGGGGAGCTGTTTTTT; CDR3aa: CASSLSDTGLSGELFF
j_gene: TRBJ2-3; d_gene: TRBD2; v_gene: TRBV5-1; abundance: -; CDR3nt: TGCGCCAGTTATCAAGGACTAGCTAGCACAGATACGCAGTATTTT; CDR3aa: CASYQGLASTDTQYF
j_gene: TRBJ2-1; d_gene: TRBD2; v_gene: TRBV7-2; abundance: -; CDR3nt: TGTGCCAGCAGCTCCGCCAAGCGGGGGAGTAATGAGCAGTTCTTC; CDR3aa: CASSSAKRGSNEQFF
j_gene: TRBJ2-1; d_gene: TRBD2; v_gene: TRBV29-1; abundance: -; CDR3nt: TGCAGCGCGACTAGCCACTCCTACAATGAGCAGTTCTTC; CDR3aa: CSATSHSYNEQFF
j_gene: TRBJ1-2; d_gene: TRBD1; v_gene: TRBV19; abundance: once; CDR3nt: TGTGCCAGTAGTTCTGGACAGGGGAGAGGCTACACCTTC; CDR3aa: CASSSGQGRGYTF
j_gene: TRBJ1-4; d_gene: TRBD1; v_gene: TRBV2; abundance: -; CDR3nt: TGTGCCAGCAATGGACAGGGGATAACTAATGAAAAACTGTTTTTT; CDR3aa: CASNGQGITNEKLFF
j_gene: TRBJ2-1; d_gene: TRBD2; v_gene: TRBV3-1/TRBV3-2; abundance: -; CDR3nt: TGTGCCAGCAGCCCCCGCTCCCTGTCGACTAGCGGGGGTTACAATGAGCAGTTCTTC; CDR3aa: CASSPRSLSTSGGYNEQFF
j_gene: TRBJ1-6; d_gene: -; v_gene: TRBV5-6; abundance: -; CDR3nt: TGTGCCAGCAGCTTCGAGGCGGGCAACTACTCACCCCTCCACTTT; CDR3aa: CASSFEAGNYSPLHF
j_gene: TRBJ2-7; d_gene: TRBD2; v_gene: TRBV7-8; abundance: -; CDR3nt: TGTGCCAGCAGCCCCGGCGGGCGGGAGTTATCCGAGCAGTACTTC; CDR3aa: CASSPGGRELSEQYF
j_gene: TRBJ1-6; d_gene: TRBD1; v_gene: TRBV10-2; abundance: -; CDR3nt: TGCGCCAGCAGACCTCCGGGACAGGGCACCTCACCCCTCCACTTT; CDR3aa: CASRPPGQGTSPLHF
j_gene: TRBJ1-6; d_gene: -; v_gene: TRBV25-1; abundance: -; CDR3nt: TGTGCCAGCAGTGAATTGAGCTCGTATAATTCACCCCTCCACTTT; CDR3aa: CASSELSSYNSPLHF
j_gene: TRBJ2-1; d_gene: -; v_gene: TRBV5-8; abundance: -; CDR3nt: TGTGCCAGCAGCTTCGGACTGTACAATGAGCAGTTCTTC; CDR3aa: CASSFGLYNEQFF
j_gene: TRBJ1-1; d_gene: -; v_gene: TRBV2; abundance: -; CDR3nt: TGTGCCAGCAGTGAGCCCAGGGGATTGAACACTGAAGCTTTCTTT; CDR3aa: CASSEPRGLNTEAFF
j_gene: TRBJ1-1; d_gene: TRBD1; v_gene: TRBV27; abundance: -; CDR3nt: TGTGCCAGCAGTTTCCGCGGTCAGGGGGGCACTGAAGCTTTCTTT; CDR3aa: CASSFRGQGGTEAFF
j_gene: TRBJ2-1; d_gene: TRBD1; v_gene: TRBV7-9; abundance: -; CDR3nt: TGTGCCAGCAGCCCGCTCGCCGGGACAGGGGGAAATGAGCAGTTCTTC; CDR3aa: CASSPLAGTGGNEQFF
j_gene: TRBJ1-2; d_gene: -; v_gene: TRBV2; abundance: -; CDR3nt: TGTGCCAGCTGGAGAGTCGGGATAAACTATGGCTACACCTTC; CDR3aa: CASWRVGINYGYTF
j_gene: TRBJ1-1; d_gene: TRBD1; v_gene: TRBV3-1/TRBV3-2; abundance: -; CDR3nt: TGTGCCAGCAGTCGTGACAGGGTTACTGAAGCTTTCTTT; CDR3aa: CASSRDRVTEAFF
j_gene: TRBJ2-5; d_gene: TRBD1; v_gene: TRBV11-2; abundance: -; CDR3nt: TGTGCCAGCAGAAGGGACAGTGGGGTTTGGGAGACCCAGTACTTC; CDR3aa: CASRRDSGVWETQYF
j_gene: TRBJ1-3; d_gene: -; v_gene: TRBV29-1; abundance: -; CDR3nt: TGCAGCGTTGGGCAGGTCCAGGGAAACACCATATATTTT; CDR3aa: CSVGQVQGNTIYF
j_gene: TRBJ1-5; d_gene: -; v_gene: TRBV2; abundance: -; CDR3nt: TGTGCCACAACGGGGGGTGGGGGCAATCAGCCCCAGCATTTT; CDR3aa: CATTGGGGNQPQHF
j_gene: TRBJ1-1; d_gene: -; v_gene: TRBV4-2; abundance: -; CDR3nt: TGTGCCAGCAGCCAAGGATACAGGGCCCATGACACTGAAGCTTTCTTT; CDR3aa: CASSQGYRAHDTEAFF
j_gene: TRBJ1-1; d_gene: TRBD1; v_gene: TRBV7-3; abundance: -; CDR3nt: TGTGCCAGCAGCTTGCAGGGGGGCATGAACACTGAAGCTTTCTTT; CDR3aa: CASSLQGGMNTEAFF
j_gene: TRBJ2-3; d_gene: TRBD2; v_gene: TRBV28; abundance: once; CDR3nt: TGTGCCAGCAGTTTTGCGGGGGTTAGCACAGATACGCAGTATTTT; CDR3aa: CASSFAGVSTDTQYF
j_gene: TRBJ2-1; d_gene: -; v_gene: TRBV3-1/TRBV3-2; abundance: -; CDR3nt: TGTGCCAGCAGCCAAGTAAGGGGCAATGAGCAGTTCTTC; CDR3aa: CASSQVRGNEQFF
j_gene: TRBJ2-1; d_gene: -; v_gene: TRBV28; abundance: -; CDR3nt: TGTGCCACCTCACCCGAGGGCACTCTCAGCTCCTACAATGAGCAGTTCTTC; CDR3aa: CATSPEGTLSSYNEQFF
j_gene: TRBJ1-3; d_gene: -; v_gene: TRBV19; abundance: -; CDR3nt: TGTGCCAGTAGTATGTCGGGACAATCTGGAAACACCATATATTTT; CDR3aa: CASSMSGQSGNTIYF
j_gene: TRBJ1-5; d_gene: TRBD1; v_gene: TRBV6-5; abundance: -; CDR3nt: TGTGCCAGCAGTTACTCGGGGACAGGGTTGTATCCCCAGCATTTT; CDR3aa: CASSYSGTGLYPQHF
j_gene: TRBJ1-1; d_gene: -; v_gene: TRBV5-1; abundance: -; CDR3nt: TGCGCCAGCAGCGCCGGGACTCAGTACACTGAAGCTTTCTTT; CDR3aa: CASSAGTQYTEAFF
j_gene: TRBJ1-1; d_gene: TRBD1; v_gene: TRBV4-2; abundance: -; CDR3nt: TGTGCCAGCAGCCCGAGAAGACAGGGTAGCACTGAAGCTTTCTTT; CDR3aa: CASSPRRQGSTEAFF
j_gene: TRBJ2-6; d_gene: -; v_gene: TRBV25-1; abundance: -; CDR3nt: TGTGCCAGCAGTGAATATAACAGGGCCTACCGTGGGGCCAACGTCCTGACTTTC; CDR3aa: CASSEYNRAYRGANVLTF
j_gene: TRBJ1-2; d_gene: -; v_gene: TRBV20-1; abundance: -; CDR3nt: TGCAGTGCTAGTGACCTCTCGAACTATGGCTACACCTTC; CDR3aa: CSASDLSNYGYTF
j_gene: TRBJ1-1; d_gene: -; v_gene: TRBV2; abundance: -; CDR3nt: TGTGCCAGGGGACTGAGGAACACTGAAGCTTTCTTT; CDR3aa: CARGLRNTEAFF
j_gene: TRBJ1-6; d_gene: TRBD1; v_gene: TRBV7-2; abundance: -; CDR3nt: TGTGCCAGCAGTAAAGGTCCCTCGGGACAGGGTGGTTCACCCCTCCACTTT; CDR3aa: CASSKGPSGQGGSPLHF
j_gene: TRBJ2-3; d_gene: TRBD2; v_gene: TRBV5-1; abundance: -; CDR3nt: TGCGCCAGCAGCTTAGCGGGGGGGCTTCCAGATACGCAGTATTTT; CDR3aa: CASSLAGGLPDTQYF